A single sample is the source of the 13 T cell receptor beta chains below, sequenced in a study of PD-1 blockade in mismatch repair-deficient tumors. Profiled with immunoSEQ multiplex PCR; TCRdb holds only in-frame clones, not every one. The data contain approximately 110,000 clones, 60% to 85% of them singletons. The sample in question was peripheral blood, obtained roughly 13 months after starting pembrolizumab. These receptors all stem from an adult with mismatch repair-deficient cancer.

The chain uses TRBV29-1 and TRBJ1-1; a possible D gene is TRBD1 (5 bases). Germline lookup yields CDR1 SQVTM and CDR2 ANQGSEA. Trimming left V 7 bases short and J 5 bases short, with 17 bases between. This CDR3 region has 13 residues. This CDR3 is CSAKRGEGTEAFF. The DNA of the CDR3 is TGCAGCGCAAAGAGGGGCGAGGGAACTGAAGCTTTCTTT.

The chain recombines TRBV28 with TRBJ1-2, with no clear D. The ends were cut back, 6 bases at V and 5 bases at J, with 16 bases in the middle. The CDR3 is 14 residues long. From germline, CDR1 is MDHEN and CDR2 SYDVKM. The CDR3 region is CASSRSGLGYGYTF. The CDR3 DNA reads as TGTGCCAGCAGCAGGAGCGGACTCGGGTATGGCTACACCTTC.

V and J are TRBV29-1 and TRBJ2-7; D unclear. The V gene's germline CDR1 is SQVTM and CDR2 ANQGSEA. The CDR3 is 13 amino acids. Trimming left V 0 bases short and J 3 bases short, with 9 bases between. CDR3 sequence reads: CSVEDSAGYEQYF. The CDR3 DNA reads TGCAGCGTTGAAGATTCTGCAGGCTACGAGCAGTACTTC.

Details on this clone: The same CDR3 arises from other DNA sequences in this sample as well. The gene calls are TRBV4-1 and TRBJ2-3, with D unclear. This CDR3 has 16 amino acids. V was clipped by 0 bases and J by 0 bases, with 10 bases between them. The germline V gene encodes CDR1 MGHRA and CDR2 YSYEKL. The DNA of the CDR3 is TGCGCCAGCAGCCAAGACTGGACGGGCAGCACAGATACGCAGTATTTT. This translates into CASSQDWTGSTDTQYF.

J is TRBJ2-5 and V is TRBV11-2; no definite D call. The CDR3 totals 14 residues. The V and J ends lost 3 bases and 1 base respectively, with 9 bases between them. The V gene's germline CDR1 is SGHAT and CDR2 FQNNGV. The CDR3 is CASSFGKGQETQYF. In nucleotides, the CDR3 is TGTGCCAGCAGCTTTGGGAAGGGCCAAGAGACCCAGTACTTC.

This chain links TRBV6-5 with TRBJ2-2, with 11 nucleotides matching TRBD1. The CDR3 sequence is 16 residues long. Trimming took 4 bases from V and 1 from J; bases not matched to a gene: 2. The germline V gene has CDR1 MNHEY and CDR2 SVGAGI. CDR3 sequence reads: CASSSGTGGNTGELFF. CDR3 bases: TGTGCCAGCAGTTCCGGGACAGGGGGGAACACCGGGGAGCTGTTTTTT.

The gene calls are TRBV10-2 and TRBJ1-5; 10 bases are shared with TRBD1. CDR1 is WSHSY, CDR2 SAAADI, per germline. J gave up 5 bases and V 6 bases, and 13 bases lay outside the gene matches. The CDR3 has 17 amino acids. The CDR3 nucleotides read TGCGCCAGCAGGCGATCCCGGGACAGGGGTCCCGATCAGCCCCAGCATTTT. As protein: CASRRSRDRGPDQPQHF.

This chain joins TRBV7-6 and TRBJ1-3; D remains unclear. Trimming removed 2 bases from V and 0 bases from J, with 14 bases in between. The CDR3 is 17 amino acids. CDR1 is SGHVS and CDR2 is FNYEAQ in the germline V gene. CDR3 sequence reads: CASSLQPGPYSGNTIYF. CDR3 coding DNA: TGTGCCAGCAGCTTACAACCGGGCCCCTACTCTGGAAACACCATATATTTT. The full variable domain, completed using reference TRBV7-6 and TRBJ1-3, is GAGVSQSPRYKVTKRGQDVALRCDPISGHVSLYWYRQALGQGPEFLTYFNYEAQQDKSGLPNDRFSAERPEGSISTLTIQRTEQRDSAMYRCASSLQPGPYSGNTIYFGEGSWLTVV.

V and J are TRBV5-6 and TRBJ2-7; tentatively, D is TRBD2 (6 bases). The V end lost 0 bases, the J end lost 2 bases, and 12 bases lay between the germline ends. The germline CDR1 and CDR2 sequences are SGHDT and YYEEEE. This CDR3 spans 15 amino acids. Here the CDR3 DNA reads TGTGCCAGCAGCTTGGGGAGGGGATACACCTACGAGCAGTACTTC. Encoded protein: CASSLGRGYTYEQYF.

The chain joins TRBV6-1 to TRBJ2-7, with D tentatively TRBD1 (6 bases). Germline CDR1 is MNHNS and CDR2 is SASEGT. The CDR3 spans 18 residues. Trimming took 3 bases from V and 2 from J, leaving 23 bases between them. The CDR3 DNA sequence: TGTGCCAGCAGTGAGGGCAGGGGCCGGGGCAGACGCGCCTACGAGCAGTACTTC. Residues: CASSEGRGRGRRAYEQYF.

The genes are TRBV19 and TRBJ2-7, with D unclear. The CDR3 totals 16 residues. CDR1 is LNHDA and CDR2 is SQIVND in the germline V gene (reference sequence). The V and J ends lost 5 bases and 5 bases respectively, with 22 bases between them. CDR3 sequence reads: CASSVKRNGRTHEQYF. In DNA form, the CDR3 reads TGTGCCAGTAGTGTAAAGCGAAACGGCCGGACCCACGAGCAGTACTTC.

The chain couples TRBV30 to TRBJ1-5, with TRBD1 matching 7 bases. Germline lookup yields CDR1 GTSNPN and CDR2 SVGIG (reference sequence). This CDR3 spans 14 amino acids. The J segment lost 3 bases and the V segment lost 1 base, leaving 3 bases of the junction unmatched. CDR3: CAWSATGDNQPQHF. The CDR3 DNA sequence: TGTGCCTGGAGTGCTACAGGGGACAATCAGCCCCAGCATTTT. Complete variable domain (other parts from reference TRBV30 and TRBJ1-5): SQTIHQWPATLVQPVGSPLSLECTVEGTSNPNLYWYRQAAGRGLQLLFYSVGIGQISSEVPQNLSASRPQDRQFILSSKKLLLSDSGFYLCAWSATGDNQPQHFGDGTRLSIL.

The V call is TRBV7-3, the J call TRBJ2-1, with 9 bases matching TRBD2. Germline loops: CDR1 SGHTA, CDR2 FQGTGA. Trimming at V came to 2 bases and at J to 10 bases, leaving 12 bases not matched to a gene. The CDR3 is made up of 16 amino acids. Here the CDR3 DNA reads TGTGCCAGCAGCTTATTAGGTAGCGGGAGTGGCCGAGAGCAGTTCTTC. Protein sequence: CASSLLGSGSGREQFF.